This T cell receptor beta chain originates from a study of blood T cell repertoires in COVID-19. As for the study in general: Nucleic acid was either cDNA or gDNA, and it came from T cells, B-cell-depleted T cells, or PBMCs.

Sequencing used immunoSEQ multiplex PCR; TCRdb keeps in-frame clones, though not all of them. This sample has roughly 170,000 clones, with roughly nine tenths found just once. The sequenced sample consisted of peripheral blood. The sequence derives from a man between 65 and 85 years old with active or convalescent COVID-19.

CDR3 loop: CASSLGSWDGIFYGYTF. CDR3 bases: TGTGCCAGCAGTTTGGGGAGCTGGGATGGGATCTTCTATGGCTACACCTTC. V gene TRBV28 combines with J gene TRBJ1-2; D gene unclear. Between the trimmed V and J ends, which lost 3 bases and 4 bases, there was a span of 21 bases. Germline values: CDR1 MDHEN, CDR2 SYDVKM. CDR3 size: 17 residues.